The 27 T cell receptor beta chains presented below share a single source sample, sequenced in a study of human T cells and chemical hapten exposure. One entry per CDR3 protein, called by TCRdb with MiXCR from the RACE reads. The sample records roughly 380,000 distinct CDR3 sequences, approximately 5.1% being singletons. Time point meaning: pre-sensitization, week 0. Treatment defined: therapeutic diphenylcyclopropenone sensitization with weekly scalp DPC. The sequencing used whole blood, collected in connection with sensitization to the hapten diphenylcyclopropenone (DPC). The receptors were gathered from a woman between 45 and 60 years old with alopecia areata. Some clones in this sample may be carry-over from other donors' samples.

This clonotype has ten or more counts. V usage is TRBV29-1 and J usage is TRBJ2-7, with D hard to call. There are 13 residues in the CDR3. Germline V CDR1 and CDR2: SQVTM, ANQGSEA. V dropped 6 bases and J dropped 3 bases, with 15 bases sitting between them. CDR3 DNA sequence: TGCAGCGTAGAGCTCGTCTCGCGCTACGAGCAGTACTTC. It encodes CSVELVSRYEQYF.

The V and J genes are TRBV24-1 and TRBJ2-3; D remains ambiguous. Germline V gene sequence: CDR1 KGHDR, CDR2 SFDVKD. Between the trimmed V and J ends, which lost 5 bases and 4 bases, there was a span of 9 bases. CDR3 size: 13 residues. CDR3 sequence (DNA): TGTGCCACCAGTGCCACAGCTCCAGATACGCAGTATTTT. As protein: CATSATAPDTQYF.

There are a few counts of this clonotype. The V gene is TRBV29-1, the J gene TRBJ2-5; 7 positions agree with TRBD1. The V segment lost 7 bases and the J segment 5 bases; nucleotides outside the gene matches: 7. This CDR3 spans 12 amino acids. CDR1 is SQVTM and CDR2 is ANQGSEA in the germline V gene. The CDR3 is CSGTGARETQYF. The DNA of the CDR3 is TGCAGCGGAACAGGGGCTCGGGAGACCCAGTACTTC.

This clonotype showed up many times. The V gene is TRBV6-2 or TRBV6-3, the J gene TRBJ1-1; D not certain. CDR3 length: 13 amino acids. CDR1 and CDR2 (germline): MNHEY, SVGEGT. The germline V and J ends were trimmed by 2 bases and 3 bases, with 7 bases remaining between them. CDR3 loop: CASSYGIYTEAFF. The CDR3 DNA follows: TGTGCCAGCAGTTACGGGATTTACACTGAAGCTTTCTTT.

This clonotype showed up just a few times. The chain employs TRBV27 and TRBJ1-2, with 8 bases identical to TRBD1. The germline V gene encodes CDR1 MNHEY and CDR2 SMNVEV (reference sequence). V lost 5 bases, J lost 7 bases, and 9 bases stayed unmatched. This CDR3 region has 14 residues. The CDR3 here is CASSPYSGGSGYTF. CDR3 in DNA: TGTGCCAGCAGTCCTTACTCAGGGGGCAGTGGCTACACCTTC.

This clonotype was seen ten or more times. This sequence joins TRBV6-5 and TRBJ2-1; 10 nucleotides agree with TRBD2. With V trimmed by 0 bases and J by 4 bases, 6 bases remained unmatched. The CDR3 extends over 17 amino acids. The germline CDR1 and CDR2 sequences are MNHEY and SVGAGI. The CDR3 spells CASSYSRSAGGYNEQFF. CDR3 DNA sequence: TGTGCCAGCAGTTACTCGAGGTCAGCGGGAGGGTACAATGAGCAGTTCTTC.

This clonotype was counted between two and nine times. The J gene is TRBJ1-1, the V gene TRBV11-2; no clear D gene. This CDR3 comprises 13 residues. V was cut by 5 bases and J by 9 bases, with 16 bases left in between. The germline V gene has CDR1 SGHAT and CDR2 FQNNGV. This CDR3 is CASSPGYAAQAFF. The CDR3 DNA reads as TGTGCCAGCAGCCCAGGCTACGCAGCTCAAGCTTTCTTT.

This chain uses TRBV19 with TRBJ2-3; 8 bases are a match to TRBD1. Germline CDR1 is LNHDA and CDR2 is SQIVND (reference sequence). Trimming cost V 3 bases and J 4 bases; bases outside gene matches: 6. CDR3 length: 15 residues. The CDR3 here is CASSIGQGRSDTQYF. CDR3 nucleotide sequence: TGTGCCAGTAGTATTGGACAGGGAAGGTCAGATACGCAGTATTTT.

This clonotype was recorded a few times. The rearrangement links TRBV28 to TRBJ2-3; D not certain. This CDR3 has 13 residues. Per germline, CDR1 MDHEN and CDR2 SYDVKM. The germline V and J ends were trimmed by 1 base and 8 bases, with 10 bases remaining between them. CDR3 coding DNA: TGTGCCAGCAGTTTATTGGGCACCAGTACGCAGTATTTT. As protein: CASSLLGTSTQYF. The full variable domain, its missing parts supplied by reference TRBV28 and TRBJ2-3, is DVKVTQSSRYLVKRTGEKVFLECVQDMDHENMFWYRQDPGLGLRLIYFSYDVKMKEKGDIPEGYSVSREKKERFSLILESASTNQTSMYLCASSLLGTSTQYFGPGTRLTVL.

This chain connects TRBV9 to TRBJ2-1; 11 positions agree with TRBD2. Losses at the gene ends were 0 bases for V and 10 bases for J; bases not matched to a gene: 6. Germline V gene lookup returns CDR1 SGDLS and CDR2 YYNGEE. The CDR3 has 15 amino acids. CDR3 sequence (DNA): TGTGCCAGCAGCGTAGTTGCTAGCGGGGGGCAGGAGCAGTTCTTC. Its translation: CASSVVASGGQEQFF.

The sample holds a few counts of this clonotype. The CDR3 bases are TGTGCCAGCAGTTTTGGGACAGGCACCGGGGAGCTGTTTTTT. This encodes CASSFGTGTGELFF. The rearrangement links TRBV12-3 or TRBV12-4 to TRBJ2-2; the match to TRBD1 covers 8 bases. There are 14 residues in the CDR3. The trim removed 3 bases at V and 4 bases at J, leaving 1 base unmatched.

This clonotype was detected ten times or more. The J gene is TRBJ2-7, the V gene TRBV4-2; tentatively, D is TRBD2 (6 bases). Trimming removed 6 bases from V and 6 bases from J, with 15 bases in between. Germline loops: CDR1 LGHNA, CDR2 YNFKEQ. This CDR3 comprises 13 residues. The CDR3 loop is CASSRDLAGEQYF. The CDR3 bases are TGTGCCAGCAGTCGGGACTTGGCCGGCGAGCAGTACTTC.

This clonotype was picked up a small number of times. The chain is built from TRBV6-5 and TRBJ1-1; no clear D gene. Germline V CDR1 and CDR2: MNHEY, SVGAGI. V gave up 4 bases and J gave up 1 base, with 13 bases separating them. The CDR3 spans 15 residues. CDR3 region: CASSSPARGNTEAFF. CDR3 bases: TGTGCCAGCAGTTCCCCCGCGCGGGGGAACACTGAAGCTTTCTTT.

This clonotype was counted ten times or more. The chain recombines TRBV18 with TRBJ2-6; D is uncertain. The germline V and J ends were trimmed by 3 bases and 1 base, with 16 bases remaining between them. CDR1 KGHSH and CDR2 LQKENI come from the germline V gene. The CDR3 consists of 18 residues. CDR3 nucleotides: TGTGCCAGCTCACCTACTGCGCTATCGAGTTCTGGGGCCAACGTCCTGACTTTC. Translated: CASSPTALSSSGANVLTF.

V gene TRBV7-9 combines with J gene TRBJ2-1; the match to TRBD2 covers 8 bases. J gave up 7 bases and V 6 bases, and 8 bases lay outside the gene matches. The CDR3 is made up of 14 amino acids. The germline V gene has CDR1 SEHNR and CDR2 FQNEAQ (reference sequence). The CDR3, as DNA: TGTGCCAGCAGTCAAGTGGCTAGCGGGAATGAGCAGTTCTTC. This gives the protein CASSQVASGNEQFF. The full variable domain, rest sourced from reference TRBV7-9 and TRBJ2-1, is DTGVSQNPRHKITKRGQNVTFRCDPISEHNRLYWYRQTLGQGPEFLTYFQNEAQLEKSRLLSDRFSAERPKGSFSTLEIQRTEQGDSAMYLCASSQVASGNEQFFGPGTRLTVL.

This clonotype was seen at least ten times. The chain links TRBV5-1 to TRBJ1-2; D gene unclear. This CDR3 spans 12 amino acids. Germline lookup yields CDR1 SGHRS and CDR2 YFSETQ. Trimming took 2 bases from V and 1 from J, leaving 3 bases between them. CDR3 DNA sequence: TGCGCCAGCAGCTTATATAACTATGGCTACACCTTC. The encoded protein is CASSLYNYGYTF.

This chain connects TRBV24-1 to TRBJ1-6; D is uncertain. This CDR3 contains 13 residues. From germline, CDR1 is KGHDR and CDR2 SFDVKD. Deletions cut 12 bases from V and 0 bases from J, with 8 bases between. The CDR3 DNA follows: TGTGCCGCCCAGAGCTCCTATAATTCACCCCTCCACTTT. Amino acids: CAAQSSYNSPLHF.

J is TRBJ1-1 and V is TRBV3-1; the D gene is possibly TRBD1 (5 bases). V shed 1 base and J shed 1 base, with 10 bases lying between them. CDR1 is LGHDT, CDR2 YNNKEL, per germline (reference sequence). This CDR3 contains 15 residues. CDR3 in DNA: TGTGCCAGCAGCCAAGGTCCAGGGTCGAACACTGAAGCTTTCTTT. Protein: CASSQGPGSNTEAFF.

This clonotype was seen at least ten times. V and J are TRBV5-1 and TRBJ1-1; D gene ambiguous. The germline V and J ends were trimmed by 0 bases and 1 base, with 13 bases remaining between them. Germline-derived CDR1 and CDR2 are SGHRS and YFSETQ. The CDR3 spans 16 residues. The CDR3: CASSLAGGGRNTEAFF. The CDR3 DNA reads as TGCGCCAGCAGCTTGGCCGGTGGAGGGAGGAACACTGAAGCTTTCTTT. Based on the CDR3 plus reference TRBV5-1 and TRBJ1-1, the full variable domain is KAGVTQTPRYLIKTRGQQVTLSCSPISGHRSVSWYQQTPGQGLQFLFEYFSETQRNKGNFPGRFSGRQFSNSRSEMNVSTLELGDSALYLCASSLAGGGRNTEAFFGQGTRLTVV.

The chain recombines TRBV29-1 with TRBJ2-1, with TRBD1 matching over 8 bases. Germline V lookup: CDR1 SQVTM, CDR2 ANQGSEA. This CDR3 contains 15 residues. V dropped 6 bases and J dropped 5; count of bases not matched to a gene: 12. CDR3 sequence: CSVGLTGGFNNEQFF. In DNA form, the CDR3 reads TGCAGCGTCGGTCTTACAGGGGGGTTTAACAATGAGCAGTTCTTC.

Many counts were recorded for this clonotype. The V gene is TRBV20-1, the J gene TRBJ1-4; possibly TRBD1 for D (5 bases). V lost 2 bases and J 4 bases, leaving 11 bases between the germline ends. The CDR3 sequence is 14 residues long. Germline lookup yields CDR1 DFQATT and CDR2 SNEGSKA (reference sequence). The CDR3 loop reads CSARSRAYNEKLFF. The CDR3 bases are TGCAGTGCTAGAAGCAGGGCCTATAATGAAAAACTGTTTTTT.

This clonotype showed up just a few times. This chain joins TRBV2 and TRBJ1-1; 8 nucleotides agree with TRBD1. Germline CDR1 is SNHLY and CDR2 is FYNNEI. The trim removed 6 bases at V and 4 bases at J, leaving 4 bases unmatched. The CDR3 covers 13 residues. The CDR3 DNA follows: TGTGCCAGCAGGTCGGGACAGGTCACTGAAGCTTTCTTT. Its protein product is CASRSGQVTEAFF.

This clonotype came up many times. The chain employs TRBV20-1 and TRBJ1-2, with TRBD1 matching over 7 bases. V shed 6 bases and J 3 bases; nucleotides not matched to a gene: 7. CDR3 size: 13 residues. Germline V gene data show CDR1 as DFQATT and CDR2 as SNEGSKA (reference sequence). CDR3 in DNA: TGCAGTGCCATGGACAGGACCGACTATGGCTACACCTTC. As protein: CSAMDRTDYGYTF.

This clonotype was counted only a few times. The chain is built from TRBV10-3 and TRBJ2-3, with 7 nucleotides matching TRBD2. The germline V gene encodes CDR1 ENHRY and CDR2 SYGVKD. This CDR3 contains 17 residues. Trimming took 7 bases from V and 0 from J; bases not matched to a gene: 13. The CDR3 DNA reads TGTGCCATCACCCCCGGCGGGGGAGGGCCTAGCACAGATACGCAGTATTTT. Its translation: CAITPGGGGPSTDTQYF.

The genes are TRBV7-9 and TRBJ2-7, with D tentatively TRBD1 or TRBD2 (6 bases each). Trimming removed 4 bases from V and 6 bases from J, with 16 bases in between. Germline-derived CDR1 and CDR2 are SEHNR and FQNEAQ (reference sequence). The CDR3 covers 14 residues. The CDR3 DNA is TGTGCCAGCAGCTATTGGACTAAGGGGGGCGAGCAGTACTTC. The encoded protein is CASSYWTKGGEQYF.

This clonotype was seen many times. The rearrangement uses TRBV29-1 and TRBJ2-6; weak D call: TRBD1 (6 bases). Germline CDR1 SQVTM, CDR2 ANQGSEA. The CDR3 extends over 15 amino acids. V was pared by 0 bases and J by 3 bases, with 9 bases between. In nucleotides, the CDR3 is TGCAGCGTTGAAGACCAGGGGCGTGGGGCCAACGTCCTGACTTTC. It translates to CSVEDQGRGANVLTF.

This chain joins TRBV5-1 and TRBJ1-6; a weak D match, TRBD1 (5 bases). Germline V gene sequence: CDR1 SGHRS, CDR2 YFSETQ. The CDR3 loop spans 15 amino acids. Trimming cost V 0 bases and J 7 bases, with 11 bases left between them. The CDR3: CASSLDRPGNSPLHF. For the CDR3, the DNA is TGCGCCAGCAGCTTGGACAGGCCGGGGAATTCACCCCTCCACTTT.